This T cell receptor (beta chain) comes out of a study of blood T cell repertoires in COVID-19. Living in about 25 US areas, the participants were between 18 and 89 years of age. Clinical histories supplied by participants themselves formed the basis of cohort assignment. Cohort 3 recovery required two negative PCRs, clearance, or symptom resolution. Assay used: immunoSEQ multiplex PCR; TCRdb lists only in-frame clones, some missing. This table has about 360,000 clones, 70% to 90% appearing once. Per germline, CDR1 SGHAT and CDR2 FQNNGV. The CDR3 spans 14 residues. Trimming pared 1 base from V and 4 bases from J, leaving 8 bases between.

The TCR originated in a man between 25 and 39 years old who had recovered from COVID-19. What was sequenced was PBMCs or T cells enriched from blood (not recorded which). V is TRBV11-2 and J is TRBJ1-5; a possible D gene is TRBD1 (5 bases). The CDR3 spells CASSLAAGNQPQHF. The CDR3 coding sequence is TGTGCCAGCAGCTTAGCCGCAGGGAATCAGCCCCAGCATTTT.